Sequencing of this TCR beta chain was carried out in a study of T cells after yellow fever vaccination. The study, taken as a whole, reports: Contamination by abundant bulk-population clonotypes could be present in FACS-sorted repertoires.

In regard to this clonotype: As yet, its antigen is unknown.

Researchers made TCR cDNA using 5'RACE template switching, and this step added a universal primer site and UMIs. TCRdb reanalysed the 5' RACE reads using MiXCR and keeps one entry per CDR3 protein. Among more than 250,000 distinct CDR3 sequences listed, around 6.8% were seen once. The germline V gene encodes CDR1 MNHEY and CDR2 SMNVEV (reference sequence). CDR3 length: 17 amino acids. Trimming cost V 2 bases and J 9 bases; bases outside gene matches: 13. The sequence was obtained from a young man who received the YFV17D yellow fever vaccine. The chain has TRBV27 and TRBJ1-6, with 7 bases matching TRBD1. The sample was PBMCs, taken about 41 days after the first yellow fever vaccination. The chain's CDR3 is CASSLRGPTGVSSPLHF. In DNA form, the CDR3 reads TGTGCCAGCAGTTTAAGGGGGCCCACAGGGGTGAGTTCACCCCTCCACTTT.